Shown below are 2 T cell receptor beta chains from a single sample sequenced in a study of cytomegalovirus exposure and HLA in healthy donors. The PCR used 60 Vbeta and 13 Jbeta primers. Data came from immunoSEQ multiplex PCR; TCRdb stores just in-frame clones and leaves some out. Here the sample table reports 20,000 to 25,000 clones. The sample comprised PBMCs. All receptors come from a man aged 55 to 70 in good health and CMV-seropositive.

This clone is called medium-sized based on its frequency. J is TRBJ2-1 and V is TRBV7-2, with D tentatively TRBD1 (6 bases). The germline CDR1 and CDR2 sequences are SGHTA and FQGNSA. The length of the CDR3 is 15 residues. V was shortened by 4 bases and J by 8 bases, with 18 bases between the two germline ends. The CDR3 sequence is CASSSRHRVTDEQFF. CDR3 DNA sequence: TGTGCCAGCAGCTCGCGACACAGGGTAACGGATGAGCAGTTCTTC.

V usage is TRBV7-2 and J usage is TRBJ2-7; TRBD2 matches at 10 bases. Germline CDR1 and CDR2: SGHTA and FQGNSA. V shed 4 bases, J shed 4 bases, and the junction held 7 bases outside the gene matches. The CDR3 has 15 amino acids. The CDR3 protein is CASSSAGGPGYEQYF. Written as DNA, the CDR3 is TGTGCCAGCAGCTCAGCGGGAGGGCCTGGGTACGAGCAGTACTTC.